This paragraph covers one T cell receptor beta chain sequence. Its target is not known. The data were obtained in a study of shared clonotypes between healthy human individuals. All participating donors were Caucasian adults from Nashville, Tennessee. A CD45RA-negative memory subset and a CD45RA+ naive subset were separated from the CD4+ cells. Genomic DNA of every subset was divided equally among multiple immunoSEQ plates. Here immunoSEQ multiplex PCR was the method, and the copy in TCRdb shows in-frame clones only, minus some. The table includes some 1.5 million clones, roughly 98% detected once. Whole-study findings and limits: Non-shared clonotypes showed lower generation probabilities than clonotypes common to all four donors.

Trimming shortened V by 6 bases and J by 0 bases, and 14 bases separated the two germline ends. From germline, CDR1 is SGDLS and CDR2 YYNGEE. The CDR3 consists of 15 residues. This sequence was found in a man aged 30 to 45 in good health. This rearrangement joins TRBV9 to TRBJ2-3; D is perhaps TRBD2 (5 bases). Material: naive CD4+ T cells sorted from blood. The subset was: CD45RA+ positively selected. CDR3 loop: CASNKWGVSTDTQYF. CDR3 coding DNA: TGTGCCAGCAACAAGTGGGGAGTCAGCACAGATACGCAGTATTTT.